The subject of this entry is one T cell receptor beta chain. Its specificity is unknown. From germline, CDR1 is SGHDT and CDR2 YYEEEE. The CDR3 length is 13 residues. V gave up 2 bases and J gave up 7 bases; unmatched junction bases: 2. These data are taken from a study of vaccination effects on CD4 cells after COVID-19. Turning to the study itself: Two-dose vaccination with either BNT162b2 or mRNA-1273 was given to the participants.

Assay used: immunoSEQ multiplex PCR; TCRdb lists only in-frame clones, some missing. The sample lists 35,000 to 45,000 clones; about 80% were seen once. Pools of viral peptides were used by the ViraFEST assay to expand antigen-specific CD4+ T cells ahead of sequencing. Following culture for around 10 days, CD4+ T cells were isolated. People in the vaccine group had not been infected with SARS-CoV-2 before, and their nucleocapsid antibodies were negative. On days 3 and 7, fresh IL-2 medium replaced half the medium. The chain combines TRBV5-6 with TRBJ1-4; 7 nucleotides align to TRBD1. This TCR was recovered from a human donor who received a COVID-19 vaccine. Sequenced here: CD4+ T cells from PBMCs cultured with SARS-CoV-2 spike peptides, sampled before COVID-19 vaccination. CDR3 amino acids: CASSLEGAEKLFF. The CDR3 DNA follows: TGTGCCAGCAGCTTAGAGGGGGCTGAAAAACTGTTTTTT.